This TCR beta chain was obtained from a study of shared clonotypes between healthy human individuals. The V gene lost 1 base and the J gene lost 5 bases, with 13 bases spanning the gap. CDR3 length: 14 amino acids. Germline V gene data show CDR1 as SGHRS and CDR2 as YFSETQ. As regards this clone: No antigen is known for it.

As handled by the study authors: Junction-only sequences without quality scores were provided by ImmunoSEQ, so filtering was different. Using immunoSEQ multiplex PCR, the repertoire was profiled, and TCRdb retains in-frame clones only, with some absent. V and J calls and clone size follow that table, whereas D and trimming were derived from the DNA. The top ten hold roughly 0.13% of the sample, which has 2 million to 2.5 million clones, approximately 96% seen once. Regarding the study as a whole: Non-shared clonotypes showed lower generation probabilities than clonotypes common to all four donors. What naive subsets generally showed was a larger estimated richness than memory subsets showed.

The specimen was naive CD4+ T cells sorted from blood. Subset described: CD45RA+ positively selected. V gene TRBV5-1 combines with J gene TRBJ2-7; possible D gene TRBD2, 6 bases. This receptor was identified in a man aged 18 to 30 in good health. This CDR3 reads CASSLPGGPHEQYF. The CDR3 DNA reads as TGCGCCAGCAGCTTGCCCGGGGGACCCCACGAGCAGTACTTC.